A selection of T cell receptor beta chains follows, all from one sample in a study of beta chain features in type 1 diabetes. Sequencing was performed with immunoSEQ multiplex PCR; in TCRdb, only in-frame clones are kept and a portion is missing. The table lists about 410,000 clones, approximately 15% of them singletons, with approximately 0.038% in the top ten. The material sequenced was naive CD4+ T cells from blood. These receptors were taken from a man aged 30 to 45 in good health. Both conserved end residues are part of each CDR3. A D gene is named only where the DNA matches it firmly. Rows give clone size only sometimes, using once, few, many, or a class for an expanded clone.

clone_size: few
v_call: TRBV25-1
d_call: .
j_call: TRBJ1-6
cdr3_aa: CASRWGGTKASPLHF
cdr3_nt: TGTGCCAGCCGTTGGGGGGGGACAAAGGCATCACCCCTCCACTTT

clone_size: .
v_call: TRBV7-2
d_call: .
j_call: TRBJ2-7
cdr3_aa: CASSLGIEAAEQYF
cdr3_nt: TGTGCCAGCAGCCTAGGGATAGAGGCAGCCGAGCAGTACTTC

clone_size: .
v_call: TRBV19
d_call: .
j_call: TRBJ2-3
cdr3_aa: CASSIDGPDTQYF
cdr3_nt: TGTGCCAGTAGTATAGATGGTCCAGATACGCAGTATTTT

clone_size: .
v_call: TRBV7-2
d_call: .
j_call: TRBJ2-1
cdr3_aa: CASTLLIHEQFF
cdr3_nt: TGTGCCAGCACCCTATTAATCCATGAGCAGTTCTTC

clone_size: .
v_call: TRBV7-2
d_call: .
j_call: TRBJ2-3
cdr3_aa: CASSLSTFLPDTQYF
cdr3_nt: TGTGCCAGCAGCTTAAGTACATTCTTGCCAGATACGCAGTATTTT

clone_size: few
v_call: TRBV7-2
d_call: .
j_call: TRBJ2-1
cdr3_aa: CASKGAGERSEQFF
cdr3_nt: TGTGCCAGCAAGGGCGCGGGTGAAAGGAGTGAGCAGTTCTTC

clone_size: .
v_call: TRBV18
d_call: .
j_call: TRBJ2-5
cdr3_aa: CASSPLQETQYF
cdr3_nt: TGTGCCAGCTCACCCCTGCAAGAGACCCAGTACTTC

clone_size: .
v_call: TRBV7-2
d_call: .
j_call: TRBJ2-3
cdr3_aa: CASSLWETGRSDTQYF
cdr3_nt: TGTGCCAGCAGCTTATGGGAGACAGGGAGGTCCGATACGCAGTATTTT

clone_size: few
v_call: TRBV9
d_call: .
j_call: TRBJ1-2
cdr3_aa: CASSVVGTANYGYTF
cdr3_nt: TGTGCCAGCAGCGTAGTGGGCACAGCTAACTATGGCTACACCTTC

clone_size: .
v_call: TRBV20-1
d_call: .
j_call: TRBJ2-5
cdr3_aa: CSARKETQYF
cdr3_nt: TGCAGTGCCCGGAAAGAGACCCAGTACTTC

clone_size: few
v_call: TRBV9
d_call: .
j_call: TRBJ2-7
cdr3_aa: CASSVGQGFHEQYF
cdr3_nt: TGTGCCAGCAGCGTAGGTCAGGGGTTCCACGAGCAGTACTTC

clone_size: .
v_call: TRBV7-3
d_call: .
j_call: TRBJ2-1
cdr3_aa: CASSLSGVVYNEQFF
cdr3_nt: TGTGCCAGCAGCTTATCAGGGGTTGTCTACAATGAGCAGTTCTTC

clone_size: .
v_call: TRBV2
d_call: TRBD2
j_call: TRBJ2-1
cdr3_aa: CASSGLAGVDNEQFF
cdr3_nt: TGTGCCAGCAGCGGACTAGCGGGGGTCGACAATGAGCAGTTCTTC

clone_size: few
v_call: TRBV30
d_call: .
j_call: TRBJ2-3
cdr3_aa: CAWSVGDTQYF
cdr3_nt: TGTGCCTGGAGTGTGGGAGATACGCAGTATTTT

clone_size: .
v_call: TRBV2
d_call: TRBD2
j_call: TRBJ2-1
cdr3_aa: CASSDLGLAANEQFF
cdr3_nt: TGTGCCAGCAGTGATCTGGGGCTAGCGGCTAATGAGCAGTTCTTC

clone_size: few
v_call: TRBV18
d_call: TRBD1
j_call: TRBJ2-1
cdr3_aa: CASSPPSGTGDFYNEQFF
cdr3_nt: TGTGCCAGCTCACCACCGTCTGGGACAGGGGACTTCTACAATGAGCAGTTCTTC

clone_size: few
v_call: TRBV4-1
d_call: TRBD1
j_call: TRBJ1-5
cdr3_aa: CASSQERTGQGVQPQHF
cdr3_nt: TGCGCCAGCAGCCAAGAACGGACGGGACAGGGTGTTCAGCCCCAGCATTTT

clone_size: few
v_call: TRBV6-4
d_call: TRBD2
j_call: TRBJ2-1
cdr3_aa: CASSPTLVREGRSYNEQFF
cdr3_nt: TGTGCCAGCAGTCCCACCCTGGTGCGGGAGGGGCGATCCTACAATGAGCAGTTCTTC

clone_size: few
v_call: TRBV7-2
d_call: TRBD1
j_call: TRBJ2-7
cdr3_aa: CASSQGQLYEQYF
cdr3_nt: TGTGCCAGCAGCCAGGGACAGCTCTACGAGCAGTACTTC

clone_size: .
v_call: TRBV7-2
d_call: TRBD1
j_call: TRBJ2-3
cdr3_aa: CASRKTGVNTDTQYF
cdr3_nt: TGTGCCAGCAGGAAGACAGGGGTGAACACAGATACGCAGTATTTT

clone_size: .
v_call: TRBV29-1
d_call: TRBD1
j_call: TRBJ1-4
cdr3_aa: CSVEGTGNEKLFF
cdr3_nt: TGCAGCGTTGAGGGGACAGGCAATGAAAAACTGTTTTTT

clone_size: .
v_call: TRBV13
d_call: .
j_call: TRBJ2-1
cdr3_aa: CASSSGTATYNEQFF
cdr3_nt: TGTGCCAGCAGCTCCGGGACCGCCACCTACAATGAGCAGTTCTTC

clone_size: .
v_call: TRBV12-5
d_call: TRBD2
j_call: TRBJ2-5
cdr3_aa: CASAPLGRGAEETQYF
cdr3_nt: TGTGCTAGTGCCCCACTTGGGCGGGGGGCCGAGGAGACCCAGTACTTC

clone_size: .
v_call: TRBV30
d_call: TRBD1
j_call: TRBJ1-2
cdr3_aa: CAWTGTATLNYGYTF
cdr3_nt: TGTGCCTGGACCGGGACAGCCACACTTAACTATGGCTACACCTTC

clone_size: few
v_call: TRBV12-5
d_call: .
j_call: TRBJ1-1
cdr3_aa: CASGAGRGNTEAFF
cdr3_nt: TGTGCTAGTGGTGCCGGACGAGGGAACACTGAAGCTTTCTTT

clone_size: .
v_call: TRBV7-8
d_call: TRBD1
j_call: TRBJ1-6
cdr3_aa: CASSQQGLRGSPLHF
cdr3_nt: TGTGCCAGCAGCCAACAGGGGCTTCGCGGGTCACCCCTCCACTTT

clone_size: few
v_call: TRBV5-6
d_call: .
j_call: TRBJ2-1
cdr3_aa: CASSQTIGGEQFF
cdr3_nt: TGTGCCAGCAGCCAGACTATAGGGGGTGAGCAGTTCTTC

clone_size: .
v_call: TRBV7-2
d_call: .
j_call: TRBJ2-5
cdr3_aa: CASSLVGRETQYF
cdr3_nt: TGTGCCAGCAGCTTAGTTGGTAGAGAGACCCAGTACTTC

clone_size: few
v_call: TRBV4-3
d_call: TRBD2
j_call: TRBJ2-3
cdr3_aa: CASSQDRREIDTQYF
cdr3_nt: TGCGCCAGCAGCCAAGATCGGCGGGAGATAGATACGCAGTATTTT

clone_size: few
v_call: TRBV11-2
d_call: .
j_call: TRBJ2-1
cdr3_aa: CASSFSRLGEQFF
cdr3_nt: TGTGCCAGCAGCTTTAGTAGGCTCGGTGAGCAGTTCTTC

clone_size: .
v_call: TRBV4-1
d_call: .
j_call: TRBJ2-1
cdr3_aa: CASSQDSRVRNNEQFF
cdr3_nt: TGCGCCAGCAGCCAAGATTCCAGGGTGAGGAACAATGAGCAGTTCTTC

clone_size: .
v_call: TRBV18
d_call: TRBD1
j_call: TRBJ2-1
cdr3_aa: CASSPDRGYNEQFF
cdr3_nt: TGTGCCAGCTCACCCGACAGGGGCTACAATGAGCAGTTCTTC

clone_size: .
v_call: TRBV29-1
d_call: TRBD2
j_call: TRBJ2-3
cdr3_aa: CSVDGMVGLAGRTDTQYF
cdr3_nt: TGCAGCGTTGATGGGATGGTGGGACTAGCGGGACGGACAGATACGCAGTATTTT

clone_size: few
v_call: TRBV15
d_call: TRBD2
j_call: TRBJ2-5
cdr3_aa: CATSMRTRYLETQYF
cdr3_nt: TGTGCCACCAGCATGCGGACTAGATACTTGGAGACCCAGTACTTC

clone_size: .
v_call: TRBV5-4
d_call: .
j_call: TRBJ2-3
cdr3_aa: CASSRDLADTQYF
cdr3_nt: TGTGCCAGCAGCCGGGACCTGGCAGATACGCAGTATTTT

clone_size: few
v_call: TRBV13
d_call: TRBD2
j_call: TRBJ2-3
cdr3_aa: CASSLYGRDVGTDTQYF
cdr3_nt: TGTGCCAGCAGCTTATACGGGAGGGACGTCGGCACAGATACGCAGTATTTT

clone_size: few
v_call: TRBV18
d_call: .
j_call: TRBJ1-1
cdr3_aa: CASSPKISGGPEAFF
cdr3_nt: TGTGCCAGCTCACCGAAAATATCTGGTGGCCCTGAAGCTTTCTTT

clone_size: few
v_call: TRBV9
d_call: TRBD2
j_call: TRBJ2-7
cdr3_aa: CASSGPTSGAYEQYF
cdr3_nt: TGTGCCAGCAGCGGCCCGACTAGCGGGGCCTACGAGCAGTACTTC

clone_size: .
v_call: TRBV5-4
d_call: .
j_call: TRBJ2-1
cdr3_aa: CASSLGQRRNEQFF
cdr3_nt: TGTGCCAGCAGCTTAGGACAGAGGCGGAATGAGCAGTTCTTC

clone_size: few
v_call: TRBV5-1
d_call: TRBD2
j_call: TRBJ2-1
cdr3_aa: CASSLPTSGPENEQFF
cdr3_nt: TGCGCCAGCAGCCTTCCGACTAGCGGGCCAGAGAATGAGCAGTTCTTC

clone_size: many
v_call: TRBV30
d_call: .
j_call: TRBJ2-6
cdr3_aa: CAWSSGANVLTF
cdr3_nt: TGTGCCTGGAGTTCCGGGGCCAACGTCCTGACTTTC

clone_size: .
v_call: TRBV14
d_call: .
j_call: TRBJ2-4
cdr3_aa: CASSPDGAPKNIQYF
cdr3_nt: TGTGCCAGCAGCCCGGACGGCGCACCCAAAAACATTCAGTACTTC

clone_size: few
v_call: TRBV30
d_call: .
j_call: TRBJ2-5
cdr3_aa: CAWSVLQETQYF
cdr3_nt: TGTGCCTGGAGTGTCCTTCAAGAGACCCAGTACTTC

clone_size: .
v_call: TRBV7-2
d_call: TRBD2
j_call: TRBJ2-3
cdr3_aa: CASSFTTGRESGDTQYF
cdr3_nt: TGTGCCAGCAGCTTCACGACCGGGCGGGAGTCGGGAGATACGCAGTATTTT

clone_size: few
v_call: TRBV13
d_call: .
j_call: TRBJ2-7
cdr3_aa: CASSRARSRHYF
cdr3_nt: TGTGCCAGCAGCAGGGCCAGGTCCAGACACTACTTC

clone_size: few
v_call: TRBV30
d_call: .
j_call: TRBJ1-5
cdr3_aa: CAWSRQGSRESQHF
cdr3_nt: TGTGCCTGGAGTCGGCAGGGTAGCCGTGAGTCCCAGCATTTT

clone_size: few
v_call: TRBV4-3
d_call: .
j_call: TRBJ1-1
cdr3_aa: CASSQDGRGTEAFF
cdr3_nt: TGCGCCAGCAGCCAAGATGGCAGGGGCACTGAAGCTTTCTTT

clone_size: few
v_call: TRBV19
d_call: TRBD2
j_call: TRBJ2-3
cdr3_aa: CASSKPAGGSTDTQYF
cdr3_nt: TGTGCCAGTAGTAAGCCAGCGGGAGGGAGCACAGATACGCAGTATTTT

clone_size: few
v_call: TRBV13
d_call: .
j_call: TRBJ2-3
cdr3_aa: CASSSGDTQYF
cdr3_nt: TGTGCCAGCAGTTCCGGCGATACGCAGTATTTT

clone_size: many
v_call: TRBV7-9
d_call: .
j_call: TRBJ2-1
cdr3_aa: CASRSLGDEQFF
cdr3_nt: TGTGCCAGCAGGTCGTTGGGGGATGAGCAGTTCTTC

clone_size: few
v_call: TRBV7-9
d_call: TRBD2
j_call: TRBJ2-3
cdr3_aa: CASKLAGVTDTQYF
cdr3_nt: TGTGCCAGCAAACTAGCGGGAGTGACAGATACGCAGTATTTT

clone_size: .
v_call: TRBV7-6
d_call: .
j_call: TRBJ2-7
cdr3_aa: CASSPGASSRTEQYF
cdr3_nt: TGTGCCAGCAGTCCCGGGGCGTCCTCACGTACCGAGCAGTACTTC

clone_size: few
v_call: TRBV5-4
d_call: TRBD2
j_call: TRBJ2-1
cdr3_aa: CASSLGLPNNEQFF
cdr3_nt: TGTGCCAGCAGCCTGGGACTACCTAACAATGAGCAGTTCTTC

clone_size: few
v_call: TRBV4-1
d_call: TRBD2
j_call: TRBJ2-5
cdr3_aa: CASSQAVLAGGLEETQYF
cdr3_nt: TGCGCCAGCAGCCAAGCCGTACTAGCGGGGGGGCTCGAAGAGACCCAGTACTTC

clone_size: .
v_call: TRBV6-1
d_call: .
j_call: TRBJ1-4
cdr3_aa: CASSVGLPGGEKLFF
cdr3_nt: TGTGCCAGCAGTGTTGGACTCCCCGGAGGAGAAAAACTGTTTTTT